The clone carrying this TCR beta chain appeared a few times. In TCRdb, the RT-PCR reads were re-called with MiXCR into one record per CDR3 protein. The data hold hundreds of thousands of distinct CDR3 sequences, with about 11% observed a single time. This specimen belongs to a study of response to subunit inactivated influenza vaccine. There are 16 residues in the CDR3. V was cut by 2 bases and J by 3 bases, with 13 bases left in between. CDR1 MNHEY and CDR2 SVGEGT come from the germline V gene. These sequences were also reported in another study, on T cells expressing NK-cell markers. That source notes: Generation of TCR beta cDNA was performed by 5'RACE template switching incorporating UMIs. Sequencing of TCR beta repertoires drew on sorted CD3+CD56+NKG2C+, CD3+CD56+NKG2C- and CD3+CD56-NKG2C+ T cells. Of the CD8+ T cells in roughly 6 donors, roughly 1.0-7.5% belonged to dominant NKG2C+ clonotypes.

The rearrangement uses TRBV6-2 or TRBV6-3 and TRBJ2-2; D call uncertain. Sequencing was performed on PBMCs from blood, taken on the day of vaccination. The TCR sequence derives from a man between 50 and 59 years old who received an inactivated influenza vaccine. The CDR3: CASSYGPLGYTGELFF. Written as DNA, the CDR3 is TGTGCCAGCAGTTACGGGCCCCTAGGATACACCGGGGAGCTGTTTTTT.